These 22 T cell receptor beta chains came from one sample sequenced in a study of CD8+ T cells in alopecia areata. Reverse transcribed after extraction, RNA yielded cDNA as the sequencing template. The assay was immunoSEQ multiplex PCR, and TCRdb's table has in-frame clones only and misses some. The data contain 150,000 to 200,000 clones, 60% of them seen just once; the ten biggest clones take up under 1.2%. As for treatment: oral pan-JAK inhibitor, 5-10 mg twice daily. This specimen was CD4+ T cells sorted from blood, taken at week 24, from a patient treated with tofacitinib. The receptors were sampled from a human donor with alopecia areata.

This clone was observed a single time. J is TRBJ1-6 and V is TRBV30; D may be TRBD1 (6 bases). The V gene's germline CDR1 is GTSNPN and CDR2 SVGIG (reference sequence). Deletions cut 3 bases from V and 5 bases from J, with 17 bases between. The CDR3 contains 16 residues. CDR3 DNA sequence: TGTGCCTGGAGACTTACCGGGGGGGGCCATAATTCACCCCTCCACTTT. Amino acids: CAWRLTGGGHNSPLHF.

The rearrangement links TRBV15 to TRBJ2-5; D could derive from TRBD1 or TRBD2 (5 bases each). CDR3 length: 13 residues. Trimming removed 2 bases from V and 10 bases from J, with 14 bases in between. Germline V CDR1 and CDR2: LNHNV, YYDKDF (reference sequence). CDR3 region: CATSRNLDGGQYF. Here the CDR3 DNA reads TGTGCCACCAGCAGAAACCTCGATGGGGGCCAGTACTTC.

This clone was seen just once. This chain uses TRBV20-1 with TRBJ1-2; 7 bases match TRBD1. The V segment lost 1 base and the J segment 7 bases; nucleotides outside the gene matches: 0. Germline V gene lookup returns CDR1 DFQATT and CDR2 SNEGSKA (reference sequence). The CDR3 is 11 residues long. CDR3 protein: CSARAGGGYTF. Written as DNA, the CDR3 is TGCAGTGCTAGAGCAGGGGGTGGCTACACCTTC.

A few counts support this clone. J is TRBJ1-1 and V is TRBV9, with D possibly TRBD1 on 5 matching bases. Germline CDR1 and CDR2: SGDLS and YYNGEE. Trimming pared 3 bases from V and 3 bases from J, leaving 9 bases between. The CDR3 totals 13 residues. The CDR3 loop is CASSGPGHTEAFF. DNA for the CDR3: TGTGCCAGCAGCGGTCCGGGACACACTGAAGCTTTCTTT.

CDR3 residues: CASSVRRTEAFF. The DNA for the CDR3 is TGTGCCAGCAGCGTACGGAGGACTGAAGCTTTCTTT. J is TRBJ1-1 and V is TRBV13, with D unresolved. The V end was cut by 5 bases, the J end by 5 bases, with 9 bases between. Germline V gene sequence: CDR1 PRHDT, CDR2 FYEKMQ (reference sequence). The CDR3 contains 12 residues.

This clone was detected a few times. The chain combines TRBV5-1 with TRBJ1-1; no clear D. With 0 bases removed from V and 7 bases from J, the gap between germline ends came to 4 bases. Germline CDR1 reads SGHRS; CDR2 reads YFSETQ. This CDR3 region has 11 residues. The CDR3 here is CASSLDSEAFF. For the CDR3, the DNA is TGCGCCAGCAGCTTGGACAGTGAAGCTTTCTTT. Full variable domain (rest looked up from reference TRBV5-1 and TRBJ1-1): KAGVTQTPRYLIKTRGQQVTLSCSPISGHRSVSWYQQTPGQGLQFLFEYFSETQRNKGNFPGRFSGRQFSNSRSEMNVSTLELGDSALYLCASSLDSEAFFGQGTRLTVV.

The V call is TRBV2, the J call TRBJ2-5; maybe TRBD2 (6 bases). Between the trimmed V and J ends, which lost 1 base and 4 bases, there was a span of 10 bases. The CDR3 runs 14 residues. Germline V gene sequence: CDR1 SNHLY, CDR2 FYNNEI. DNA for the CDR3: TGTGCCAGCAGTGAAGTACTAGCTGGAGAGACCCAGTACTTC. Translating gives CASSEVLAGETQYF.

This clone was found a few times. J is TRBJ1-5 and V is TRBV6-5; no reliable D call. With 5 bases removed from V and 2 bases from J, the gap between germline ends came to 10 bases. CDR1 and CDR2 from the germline V gene are MNHEY and SVGAGI. The CDR3 consists of 14 residues. The CDR3 nucleotides are TGTGCCAGCAGTCCCGGGCCTCGCAATCAGCCCCAGCATTTT. Its protein product is CASSPGPRNQPQHF.

This chain connects TRBV30 to TRBJ1-5; D is possibly TRBD1 (6 bases). Germline CDR1 GTSNPN, CDR2 SVGIG (reference sequence). There are 15 residues in the CDR3. Trimming took 2 bases from V and 0 from J, leaving 11 bases between them. CDR3: CAWSSLTGSNQPQHF. The CDR3 DNA is TGTGCCTGGAGTTCTTTGACAGGTAGCAATCAGCCCCAGCATTTT. The entire variable domain, with the rest obtained from reference TRBV30 and TRBJ1-5, is as follows: SQTIHQWPATLVQPVGSPLSLECTVEGTSNPNLYWYRQAAGRGLQLLFYSVGIGQISSEVPQNLSASRPQDRQFILSSKKLLLSDSGFYLCAWSSLTGSNQPQHFGDGTRLSIL.

This sequence joins TRBV19 and TRBJ1-2, with TRBD1 matching 8 bases. This CDR3 is 12 amino acids long. The germline CDR1 and CDR2 sequences are LNHDA and SQIVND (reference sequence). The V segment lost 5 bases and the J segment 8 bases; nucleotides outside the gene matches: 4. CDR3 in amino acids: CASSATGEGYTF. CDR3 nucleotides: TGTGCCAGTAGTGCGACAGGGGAAGGCTACACCTTC.

The chain combines TRBV25-1 with TRBJ2-2, with no clear D. Trimming shortened V by 6 bases and J by 7 bases, and 9 bases separated the two germline ends. This CDR3 is built from 12 residues. Looked up from germline, CDR1 is MGHDK and CDR2 is SYGVNS. The CDR3 spells CASSSSSGELFF. In DNA, the CDR3 is TGTGCCAGCAGCTCCTCCAGCGGGGAGCTGTTTTTT. Together with reference TRBV25-1 and TRBJ2-2, the CDR3 gives the full variable domain: EADIYQTPRYLVIGTGKKITLECSQTMGHDKMYWYQQDPGMELHLIHYSYGVNSTEKGDLSSESTVSRIRTEHFPLTLESARPSHTSQYLCASSSSSGELFFGEGSRLTVL.

This clone was found a few times. The chain's CDR3 is CASNTAGSSYEQYF. The DNA of the CDR3 is TGTGCCAGCAACACGGCGGGGAGCTCCTACGAGCAGTACTTC. This rearrangement joins TRBV2 to TRBJ2-7, with D perhaps matching TRBD2 (6 bases). The CDR3 runs to 14 residues. Trimming cost V 7 bases and J 0 bases, with 13 bases left between them. Germline V gene data show CDR1 as SNHLY and CDR2 as FYNNEI.

The gene calls are TRBV30 and TRBJ2-5, with TRBD2 as a possible D gene (5 bases). The CDR3 is made up of 14 amino acids. With 3 bases removed from V and 5 bases from J, the gap between germline ends came to 16 bases. Germline V CDR1 and CDR2: GTSNPN, SVGIG (reference sequence). The CDR3 sequence is CAWRQPGYTETQYF. DNA of the CDR3: TGTGCCTGGAGGCAGCCGGGATATACGGAGACCCAGTACTTC.

This chain connects TRBV29-1 to TRBJ2-3, with TRBD2 matching 10 bases. Germline V lookup: CDR1 SQVTM, CDR2 ANQGSEA. The CDR3 is 17 amino acids. The ends lost 7 bases at V and 4 bases at J; junction bases unmatched: 17. CDR3 amino acids: CSARPPSGGINSDTQYF. Here the CDR3 DNA reads TGCAGCGCCCGCCCGCCTAGCGGGGGAATCAATTCAGATACGCAGTATTTT.

This chain connects TRBV30 to TRBJ1-5; D call uncertain. Germline V lookup: CDR1 GTSNPN, CDR2 SVGIG (reference sequence). This CDR3 is built from 13 residues. Deletions cut 1 base from V and 3 bases from J, with 7 bases between. CDR3 sequence reads: CAWSAGNNQPQHF. CDR3 coding DNA: TGTGCCTGGAGTGCGGGCAACAATCAGCCCCAGCATTTT.

This chain links TRBV29-1 with TRBJ2-3; maybe TRBD2 (7 bases). From germline, CDR1 is SQVTM and CDR2 ANQGSEA. The V end lost 7 bases, the J end lost 14 bases, and 19 bases lay between the germline ends. CDR3 length: 11 amino acids. CDR3: CSGGGGGPSYF. The CDR3 nucleotides read TGCAGCGGCGGCGGCGGGGGCCCGTCGTATTTT.

The chain links TRBV30 to TRBJ2-6; D gene unclear. Trimming shortened V by 0 bases and J by 2 bases, and 8 bases separated the two germline ends. The CDR3 sequence is 15 residues long. Germline V gene lookup returns CDR1 GTSNPN and CDR2 SVGIG (reference sequence). Here the CDR3 DNA reads TGTGCCTGGAGTGTAGGGATCACTGGGGCCAACGTCCTGACTTTC. It encodes CAWSVGITGANVLTF.

V gene TRBV6-6 combines with J gene TRBJ2-7; 8 bases fit TRBD1. Unmatched junction bases numbered 2, after V lost 5 bases and J lost 2 bases. Germline loops: CDR1 MNHNY, CDR2 SVGAGI (reference sequence). CDR3 size: 13 residues. This CDR3 reads CASSGQGTYEQYF. Written as DNA, the CDR3 is TGTGCCAGCAGTGGACAGGGTACCTACGAGCAGTACTTC.

The chain uses TRBV5-1 and TRBJ1-2, with D maybe TRBD1 (6 bases). Trimming pared 4 bases from V and 2 bases from J, leaving 9 bases between. CDR1 and CDR2 (germline): SGHRS, YFSETQ. The length of the CDR3 is 13 residues. The CDR3 DNA sequence: TGCGCCAGCAGCCCCGGACAGAACTATGGCTACACCTTC. Protein: CASSPGQNYGYTF.

The gene calls are TRBV5-1 and TRBJ1-1; D is undetermined. Trimming stripped 0 bases from V and 0 bases from J, with 6 bases between. The CDR3 contains 14 residues. Germline V gene sequence: CDR1 SGHRS, CDR2 YFSETQ. The CDR3 region has the DNA TGCGCCAGCAGCTTGGGTTCAATGAACACTGAAGCTTTCTTT. Its translation: CASSLGSMNTEAFF.

In DNA form, the CDR3 reads TGTGCCAGCAGATTCGAAGCGGAGACCCAGTACTTC. Translating gives CASRFEAETQYF. This rearrangement joins TRBV2 to TRBJ2-5; no definite D call. Deletions cut 6 bases from V and 5 bases from J, with 10 bases between. Germline CDR1 SNHLY, CDR2 FYNNEI. The CDR3 spans 12 residues.

There are a few counts of this clone. CDR3 sequence reads: CASSDGIETQYF. CDR3 nucleotide sequence: TGTGCCAGCAGTGACGGGATTGAGACCCAGTACTTC. The rearrangement uses TRBV2 and TRBJ2-5; maybe TRBD2 (5 bases). The length of the CDR3 is 12 residues. V dropped 3 bases and J dropped 5 bases, with 7 bases sitting between them. Germline assignment: CDR1 SNHLY and CDR2 FYNNEI.